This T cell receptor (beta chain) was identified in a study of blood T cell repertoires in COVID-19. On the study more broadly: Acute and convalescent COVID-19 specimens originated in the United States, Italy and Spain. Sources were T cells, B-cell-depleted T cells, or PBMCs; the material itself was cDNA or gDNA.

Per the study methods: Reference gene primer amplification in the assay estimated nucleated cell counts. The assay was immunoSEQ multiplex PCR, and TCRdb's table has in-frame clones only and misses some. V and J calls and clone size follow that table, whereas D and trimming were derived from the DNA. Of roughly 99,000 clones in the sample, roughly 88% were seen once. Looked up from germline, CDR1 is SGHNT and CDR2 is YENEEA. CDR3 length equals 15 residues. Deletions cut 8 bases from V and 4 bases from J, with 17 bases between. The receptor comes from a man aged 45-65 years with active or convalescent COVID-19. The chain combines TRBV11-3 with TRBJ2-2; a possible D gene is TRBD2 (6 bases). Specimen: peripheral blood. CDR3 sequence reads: CASSSGAGSTGELFF. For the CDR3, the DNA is TGTGCCAGCTCTTCTGGGGCGGGGTCCACCGGGGAGCTGTTTTTT. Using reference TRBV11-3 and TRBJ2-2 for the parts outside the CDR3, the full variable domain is EAGVVQSPRYKIIEKKQPVAFWCNPISGHNTLYWYLQNLGQGPELLIRYENEEAVDDSQLPKDRFSAERLKGVDSTLKIQPAELGDSAVYLCASSSGAGSTGELFFGEGSRLTVL.